The 2 T cell receptor beta chains reported below all come from one sample, sequenced in a study of breast tumors, draining lymph nodes, adjacent tissues. TCRdb reprocessed the multiplex PCR reads with MiXCR, giving one entry per CDR3 protein. This repertoire shows about 22,000 distinct CDR3 sequences, roughly 58% found once; its top ten account for 13% to 15%. The sequencing input was breast tumor tissue. The origin of the receptors is a female donor with breast cancer. Some clones in this sample may be carry-over from other donors' samples.

The chain uses TRBV12-5 and TRBJ1-4; D ambiguous. This CDR3 comprises 11 residues. Trimming shortened V by 1 base and J by 6 bases, and 0 bases separated the two germline ends. Germline loops: CDR1 LGHNT, CDR2 FRNRAP. The CDR3 sequence is CASGLDEKLFF. The CDR3 DNA is TGTGCTAGTGGTTTGGATGAAAAACTGTTTTTT.

This clonotype came up many times. The chain recombines TRBV27 with TRBJ2-3, with no clear D. The CDR3 runs to 15 residues. Deletions cut 4 bases from V and 2 bases from J, with 13 bases between. Per the germline V gene, CDR1 is MNHEY and CDR2 is SMNVEV (reference sequence). Written as DNA, the CDR3 is TGTGCCAGCAGTTCGGTCGACATATTCACAGATACGCAGTATTTT. This gives the protein CASSSVDIFTDTQYF.